This TCR beta chain was recovered during a study of T cell responses to AZD1222 COVID-19 vaccine. The study's findings and limits: Nearly half of spike-specific TCRs reportedly go after variant regions that carry no mutations. Vaccine-related CD4 TCRs covered spike, predominating at 160-218 and 743-854. Recipients of two AZD1222 doses showed rising Spike-specific TCR breadth and depth.

A word on this clone: Its target is not known.

Sequencing used immunoSEQ multiplex PCR; TCRdb keeps in-frame clones, though not all of them. The repertoire consists of over 35,000 clones, with around 77% occurring once and the leading ten covering less than 25%. Germline CDR1 and CDR2: SGHNT and YYREEE (reference sequence). V gave up 3 bases and J gave up 6 bases, with 22 bases separating them. This CDR3 is 18 amino acids long. J is TRBJ1-6 and V is TRBV5-4; D gene ambiguous. The clonotype originates from an adult who received the MenACWY meningococcal vaccine as a control. The source was peripheral blood, collected 28 days after the second dose of the MenACWY control vaccine. Here the CDR3 reads CASSSTATPTPGNSPLHF. DNA of the CDR3: TGTGCCAGCAGCTCCACGGCGACACCCACGCCGGGTAATTCACCCCTCCACTTT.